Below are 5 T cell receptor beta chains sequenced from a single sample in a study of blood T cell repertoires in COVID-19. TCRdb keeps only in-frame clones here, not all; method: immunoSEQ multiplex PCR. The repertoire includes about 250,000 clones, approximately 90% of them detected once, and approximately 3.3% sits in the top ten. Sample: peripheral blood. Every receptor here comes from a man younger than 30 with active or convalescent COVID-19.

V usage is TRBV6-5 and J usage is TRBJ2-5; no clear D. There are 12 residues in the CDR3. Germline V lookup: CDR1 MNHEY, CDR2 SVGAGI. Trimming removed 8 bases from V and 1 base from J, with 8 bases in between. This CDR3 reads CASGSTQETQYF. The DNA for the CDR3 is TGTGCCAGCGGCTCCACCCAAGAGACCCAGTACTTC.

The rearrangement joins TRBV20-1 to TRBJ1-4; 7 bases align to TRBD1. The CDR3 consists of 14 residues. V lost 3 bases to trimming and J lost 8 bases; unmatched junction nucleotides: 9. CDR1 and CDR2 from the germline V gene are DFQATT and SNEGSKA (reference sequence). CDR3 coding DNA: TGCAGTGCTAGTTCTCGACAGGGATTAGAAAAACTGTTTTTT. Encoded protein: CSASSRQGLEKLFF.

This rearrangement joins TRBV3-1 (or the pseudogene TRBV3-2) to TRBJ2-7; 13 nucleotides line up with TRBD2. V lost 2 bases and J lost 2; bases outside the gene matches: 3. CDR1 is LGHDT and CDR2 is YNNKEL in the germline V gene (reference sequence). This CDR3 has 16 residues. Here the CDR3 reads CASSQRTSGGPYEQYF. CDR3 coding DNA: TGTGCCAGCAGCCAACGGACTAGCGGGGGCCCCTACGAGCAGTACTTC.

This rearrangement joins TRBV19 to TRBJ1-5, with D possibly being TRBD1 (5 bases). This CDR3 is 15 amino acids long. The germline CDR1 and CDR2 sequences are LNHDA and SQIVND (reference sequence). V dropped 4 bases and J dropped 3 bases, with 13 bases sitting between them. The CDR3: CASSTQNRNNQPQHF. CDR3 sequence (DNA): TGTGCCAGTAGTACCCAAAACAGGAACAATCAGCCCCAGCATTTT.

This chain connects TRBV18 to TRBJ2-2; 11 bases fit TRBD1. There are 15 residues in the CDR3. Germline V gene lookup returns CDR1 KGHSH and CDR2 LQKENI. The V and J ends lost 6 bases and 6 bases, in that order; junction bases with no gene match: 6. The CDR3 nucleotides are TGTGCCAGCTCGCGGGACAGGGGGACCGCCGGGGAGCTGTTTTTT. Protein: CASSRDRGTAGELFF.